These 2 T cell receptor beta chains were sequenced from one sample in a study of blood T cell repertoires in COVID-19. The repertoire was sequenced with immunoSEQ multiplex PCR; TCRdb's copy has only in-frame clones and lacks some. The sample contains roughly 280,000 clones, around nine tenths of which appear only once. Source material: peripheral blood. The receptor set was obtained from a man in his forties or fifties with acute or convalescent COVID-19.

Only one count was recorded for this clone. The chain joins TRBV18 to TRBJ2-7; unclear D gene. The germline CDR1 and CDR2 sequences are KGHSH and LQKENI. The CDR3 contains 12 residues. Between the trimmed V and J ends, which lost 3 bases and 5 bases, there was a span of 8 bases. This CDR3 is CASSPSGHEQYF. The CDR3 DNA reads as TGTGCCAGCTCACCGTCCGGTCACGAGCAGTACTTC.

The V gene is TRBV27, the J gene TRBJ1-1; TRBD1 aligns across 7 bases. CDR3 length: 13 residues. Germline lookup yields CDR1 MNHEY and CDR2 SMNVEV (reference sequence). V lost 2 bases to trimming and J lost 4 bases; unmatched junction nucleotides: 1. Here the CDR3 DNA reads TGTGCCAGCAGTTTAGAGGGGGCCACTGAAGCTTTCTTT. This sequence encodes CASSLEGATEAFF.